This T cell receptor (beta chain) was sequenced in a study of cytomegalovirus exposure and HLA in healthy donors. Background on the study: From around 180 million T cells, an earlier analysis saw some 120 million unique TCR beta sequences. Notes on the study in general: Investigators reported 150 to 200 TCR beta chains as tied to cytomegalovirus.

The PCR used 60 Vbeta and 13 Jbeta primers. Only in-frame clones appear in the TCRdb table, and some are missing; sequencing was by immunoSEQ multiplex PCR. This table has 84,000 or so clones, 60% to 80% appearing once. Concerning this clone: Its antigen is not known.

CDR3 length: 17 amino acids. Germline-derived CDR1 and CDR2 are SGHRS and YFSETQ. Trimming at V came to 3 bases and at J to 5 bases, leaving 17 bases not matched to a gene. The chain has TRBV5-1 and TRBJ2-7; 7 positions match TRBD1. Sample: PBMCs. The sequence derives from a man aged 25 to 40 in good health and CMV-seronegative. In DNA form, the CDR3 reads TGCGCCAGCAGCTCGTATATGGCCGGGACAGCACAGGACGAGCAGTACTTC. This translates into CASSSYMAGTAQDEQYF.